This TCR beta chain comes out of a study of T cells in narcolepsy. Findings and caveats of the study: In some patient and control memory CD4+ samples, autoreactive clones were absent. Comparing one patient's CSF and blood CD4+ clonotypes highlighted HCRT- and TRIB2-specific autoreactive clonotypes.

This clone was seen only a few times. Its specificity is not known. V lost 3 bases and J lost 2, with 14 bases in between. Looked up from germline, CDR1 is LNHNV and CDR2 is YYDKDF (reference sequence). This CDR3 has 15 residues. TCRdb's table, derived via immunoSEQ multiplex PCR, lists solely in-frame clones and lacks some. The table has more than 30,000 clones, roughly four fifths seen once. The specimen was CD45RA- memory CD4+ T cells from PBMCs. The rearrangement links TRBV15 to TRBJ2-7, with D possibly TRBD2 on 5 matching bases. This receptor was identified in a human donor with narcolepsy. This CDR3 reads CATSSFGVGPYEQYF. CDR3 nucleotides: TGTGCCACCAGCAGCTTCGGGGTCGGTCCCTACGAGCAGTACTTC.